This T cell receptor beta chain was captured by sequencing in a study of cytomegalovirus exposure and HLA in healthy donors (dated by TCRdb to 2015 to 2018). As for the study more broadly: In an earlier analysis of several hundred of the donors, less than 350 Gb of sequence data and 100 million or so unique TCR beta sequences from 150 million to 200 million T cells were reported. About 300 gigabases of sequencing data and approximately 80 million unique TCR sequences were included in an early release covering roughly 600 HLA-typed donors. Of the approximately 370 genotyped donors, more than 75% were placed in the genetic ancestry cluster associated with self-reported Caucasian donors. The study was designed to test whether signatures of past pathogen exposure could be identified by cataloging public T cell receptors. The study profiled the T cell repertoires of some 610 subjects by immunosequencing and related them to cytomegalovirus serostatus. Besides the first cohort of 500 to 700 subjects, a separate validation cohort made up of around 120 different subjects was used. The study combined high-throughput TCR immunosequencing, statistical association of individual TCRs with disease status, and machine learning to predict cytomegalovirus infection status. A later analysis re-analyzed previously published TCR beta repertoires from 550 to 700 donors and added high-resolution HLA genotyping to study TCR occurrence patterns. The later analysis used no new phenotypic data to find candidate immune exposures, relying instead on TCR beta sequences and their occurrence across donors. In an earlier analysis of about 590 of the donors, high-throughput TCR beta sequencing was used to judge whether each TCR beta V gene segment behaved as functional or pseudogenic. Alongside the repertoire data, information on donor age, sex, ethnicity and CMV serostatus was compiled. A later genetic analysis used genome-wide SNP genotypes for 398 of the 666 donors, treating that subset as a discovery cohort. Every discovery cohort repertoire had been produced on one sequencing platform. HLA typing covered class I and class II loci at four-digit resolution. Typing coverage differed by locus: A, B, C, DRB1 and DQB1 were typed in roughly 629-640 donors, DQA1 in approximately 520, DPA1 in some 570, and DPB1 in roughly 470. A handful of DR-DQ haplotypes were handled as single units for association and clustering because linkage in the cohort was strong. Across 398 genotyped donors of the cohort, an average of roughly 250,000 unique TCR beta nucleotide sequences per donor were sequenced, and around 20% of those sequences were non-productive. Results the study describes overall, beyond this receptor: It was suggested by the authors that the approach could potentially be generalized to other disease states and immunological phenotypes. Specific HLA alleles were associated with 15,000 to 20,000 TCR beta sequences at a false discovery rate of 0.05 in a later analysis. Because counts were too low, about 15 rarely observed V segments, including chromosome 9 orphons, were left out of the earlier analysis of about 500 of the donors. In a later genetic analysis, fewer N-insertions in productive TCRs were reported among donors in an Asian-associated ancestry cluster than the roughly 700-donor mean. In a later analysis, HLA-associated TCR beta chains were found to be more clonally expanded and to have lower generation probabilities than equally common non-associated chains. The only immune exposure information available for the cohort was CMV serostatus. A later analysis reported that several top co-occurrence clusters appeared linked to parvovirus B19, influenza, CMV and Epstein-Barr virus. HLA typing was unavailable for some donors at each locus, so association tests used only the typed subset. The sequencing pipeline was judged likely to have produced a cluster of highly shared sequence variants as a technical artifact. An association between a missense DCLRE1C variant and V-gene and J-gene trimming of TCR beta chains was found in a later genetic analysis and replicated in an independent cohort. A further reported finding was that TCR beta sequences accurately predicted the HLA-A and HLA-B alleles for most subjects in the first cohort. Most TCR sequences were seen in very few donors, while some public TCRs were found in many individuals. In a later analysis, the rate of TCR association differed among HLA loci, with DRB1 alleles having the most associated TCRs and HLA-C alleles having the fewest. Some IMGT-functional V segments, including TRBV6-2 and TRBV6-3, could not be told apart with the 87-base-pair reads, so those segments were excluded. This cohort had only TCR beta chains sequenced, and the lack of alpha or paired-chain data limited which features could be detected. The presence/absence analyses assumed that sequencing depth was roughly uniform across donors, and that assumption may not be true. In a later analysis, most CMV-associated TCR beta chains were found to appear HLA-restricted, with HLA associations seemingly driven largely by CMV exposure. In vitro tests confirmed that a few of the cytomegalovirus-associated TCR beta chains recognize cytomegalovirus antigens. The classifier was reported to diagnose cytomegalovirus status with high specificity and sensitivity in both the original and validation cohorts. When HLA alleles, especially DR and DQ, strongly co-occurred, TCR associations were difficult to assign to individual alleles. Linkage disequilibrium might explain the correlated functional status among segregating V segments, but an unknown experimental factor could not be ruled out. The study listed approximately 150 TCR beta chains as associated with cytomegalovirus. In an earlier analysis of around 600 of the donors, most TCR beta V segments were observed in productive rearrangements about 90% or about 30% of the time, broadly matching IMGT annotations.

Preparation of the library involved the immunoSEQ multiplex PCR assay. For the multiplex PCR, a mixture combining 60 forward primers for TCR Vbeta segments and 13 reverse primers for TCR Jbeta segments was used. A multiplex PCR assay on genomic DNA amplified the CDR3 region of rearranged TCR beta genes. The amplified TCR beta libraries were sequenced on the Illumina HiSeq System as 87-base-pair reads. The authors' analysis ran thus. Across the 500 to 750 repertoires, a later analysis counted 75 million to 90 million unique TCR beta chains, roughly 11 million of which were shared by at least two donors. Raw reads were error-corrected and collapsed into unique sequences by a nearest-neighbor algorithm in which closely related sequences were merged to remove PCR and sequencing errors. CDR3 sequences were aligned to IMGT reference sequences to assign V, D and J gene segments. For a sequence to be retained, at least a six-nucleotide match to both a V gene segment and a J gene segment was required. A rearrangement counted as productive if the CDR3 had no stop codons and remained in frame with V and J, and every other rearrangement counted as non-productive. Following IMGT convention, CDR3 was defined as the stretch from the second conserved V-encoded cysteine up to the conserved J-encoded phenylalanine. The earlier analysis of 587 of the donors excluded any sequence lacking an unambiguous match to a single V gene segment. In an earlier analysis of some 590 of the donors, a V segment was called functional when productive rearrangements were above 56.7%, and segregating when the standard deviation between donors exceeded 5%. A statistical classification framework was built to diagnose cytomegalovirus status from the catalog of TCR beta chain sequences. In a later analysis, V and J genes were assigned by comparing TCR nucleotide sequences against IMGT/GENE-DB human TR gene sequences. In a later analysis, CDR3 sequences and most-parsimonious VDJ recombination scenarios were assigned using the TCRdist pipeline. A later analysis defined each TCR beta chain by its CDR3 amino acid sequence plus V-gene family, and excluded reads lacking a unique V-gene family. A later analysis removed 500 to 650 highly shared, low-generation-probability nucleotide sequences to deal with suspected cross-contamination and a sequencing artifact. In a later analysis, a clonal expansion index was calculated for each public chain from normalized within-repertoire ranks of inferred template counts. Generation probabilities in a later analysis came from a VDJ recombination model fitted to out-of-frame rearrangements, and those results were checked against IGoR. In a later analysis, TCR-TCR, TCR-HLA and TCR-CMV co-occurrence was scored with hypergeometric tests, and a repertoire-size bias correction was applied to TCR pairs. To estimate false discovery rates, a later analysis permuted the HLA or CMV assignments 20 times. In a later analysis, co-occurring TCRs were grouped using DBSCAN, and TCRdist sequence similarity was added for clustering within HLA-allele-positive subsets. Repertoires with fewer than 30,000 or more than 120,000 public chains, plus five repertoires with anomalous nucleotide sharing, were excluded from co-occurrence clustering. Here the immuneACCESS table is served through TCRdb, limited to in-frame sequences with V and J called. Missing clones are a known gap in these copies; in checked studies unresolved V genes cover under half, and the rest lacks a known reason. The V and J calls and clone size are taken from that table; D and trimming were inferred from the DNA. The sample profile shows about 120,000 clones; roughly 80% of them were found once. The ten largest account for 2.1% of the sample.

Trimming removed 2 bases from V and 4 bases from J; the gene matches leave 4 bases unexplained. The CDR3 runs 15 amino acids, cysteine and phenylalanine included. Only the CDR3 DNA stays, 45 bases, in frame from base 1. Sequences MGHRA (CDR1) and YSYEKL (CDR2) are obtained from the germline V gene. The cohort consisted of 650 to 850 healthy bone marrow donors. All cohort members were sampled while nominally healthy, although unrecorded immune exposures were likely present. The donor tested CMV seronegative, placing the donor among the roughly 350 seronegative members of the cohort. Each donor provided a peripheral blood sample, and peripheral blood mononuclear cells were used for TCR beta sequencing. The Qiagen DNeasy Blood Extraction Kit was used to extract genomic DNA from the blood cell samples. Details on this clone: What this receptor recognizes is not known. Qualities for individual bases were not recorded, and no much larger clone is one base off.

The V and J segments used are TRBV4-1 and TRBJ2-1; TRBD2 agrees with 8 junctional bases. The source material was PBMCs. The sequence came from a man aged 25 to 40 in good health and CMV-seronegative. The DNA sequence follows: TGCGCCAGCAGCCAATTAGCGGGGCCTTACAATGAGCAGTTCTTC. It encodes CASSQLAGPYNEQFF.